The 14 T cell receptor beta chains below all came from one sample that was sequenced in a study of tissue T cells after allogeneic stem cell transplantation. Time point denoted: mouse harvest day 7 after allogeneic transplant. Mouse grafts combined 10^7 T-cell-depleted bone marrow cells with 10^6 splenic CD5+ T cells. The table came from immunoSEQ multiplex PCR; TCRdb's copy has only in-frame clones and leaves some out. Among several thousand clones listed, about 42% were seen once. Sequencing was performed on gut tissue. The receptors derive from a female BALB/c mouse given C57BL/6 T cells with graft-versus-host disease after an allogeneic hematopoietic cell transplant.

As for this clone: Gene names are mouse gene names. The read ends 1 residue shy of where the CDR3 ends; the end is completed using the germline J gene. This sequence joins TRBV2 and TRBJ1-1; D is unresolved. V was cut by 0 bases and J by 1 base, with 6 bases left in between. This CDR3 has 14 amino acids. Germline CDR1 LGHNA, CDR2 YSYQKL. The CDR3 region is CASSQEPGNTEVFF. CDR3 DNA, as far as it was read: TGTGCCAGCAGCCAAGAACCGGGAAACACAGAAGTCTTC.

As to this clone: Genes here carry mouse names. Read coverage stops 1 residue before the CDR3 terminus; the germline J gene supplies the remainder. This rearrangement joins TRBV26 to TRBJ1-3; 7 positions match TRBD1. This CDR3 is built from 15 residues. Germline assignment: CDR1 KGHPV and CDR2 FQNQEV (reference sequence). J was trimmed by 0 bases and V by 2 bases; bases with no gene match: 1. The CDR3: CASSLDRDSGNTLYF. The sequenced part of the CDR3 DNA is TGTGCCAGCAGTCTGGACAGGGATTCTGGAAATACGCTCTAT. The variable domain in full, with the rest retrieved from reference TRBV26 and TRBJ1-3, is NSKVIQTPRYLVKGQGQKAKMRCIPEKGHPVVFWYQQNKNNEFKFLINFQNQEVLQQIDMTEKRFSAECPSNSPCSLEIQSSEAGDSALYLCASSLDRDSGNTLYFGEGSRLIVV.

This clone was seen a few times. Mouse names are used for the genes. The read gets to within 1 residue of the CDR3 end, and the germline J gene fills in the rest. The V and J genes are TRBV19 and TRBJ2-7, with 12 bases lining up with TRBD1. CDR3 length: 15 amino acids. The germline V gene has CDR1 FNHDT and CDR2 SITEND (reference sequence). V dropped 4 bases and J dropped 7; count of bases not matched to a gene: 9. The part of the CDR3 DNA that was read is TGTGCCAGCAGTGCTCCGGGACAGGGGGCGGGCGAACAGTAC. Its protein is CASSAPGQGAGEQY. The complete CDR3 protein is CASSAPGQGAGEQYF.

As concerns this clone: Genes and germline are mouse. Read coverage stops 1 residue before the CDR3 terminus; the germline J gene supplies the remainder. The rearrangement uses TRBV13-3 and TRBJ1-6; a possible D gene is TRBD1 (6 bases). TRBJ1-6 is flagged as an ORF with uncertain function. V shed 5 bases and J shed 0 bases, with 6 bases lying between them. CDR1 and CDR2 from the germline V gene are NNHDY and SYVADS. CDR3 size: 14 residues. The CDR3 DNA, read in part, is TGTGCCAGCAGGGGGGCTTCCTATAATTCGCCCCTCTAC. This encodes CASRGASYNSPLY. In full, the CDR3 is CASRGASYNSPLYF.

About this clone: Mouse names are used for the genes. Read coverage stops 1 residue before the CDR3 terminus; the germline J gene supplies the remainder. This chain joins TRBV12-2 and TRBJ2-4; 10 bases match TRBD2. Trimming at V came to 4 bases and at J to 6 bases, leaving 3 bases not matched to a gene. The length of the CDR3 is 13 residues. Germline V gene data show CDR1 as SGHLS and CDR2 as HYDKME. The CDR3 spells CASSSDWGNTLYF. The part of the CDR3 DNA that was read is TGTGCCAGCTCATCGGACTGGGGGAACACCTTGTAC.

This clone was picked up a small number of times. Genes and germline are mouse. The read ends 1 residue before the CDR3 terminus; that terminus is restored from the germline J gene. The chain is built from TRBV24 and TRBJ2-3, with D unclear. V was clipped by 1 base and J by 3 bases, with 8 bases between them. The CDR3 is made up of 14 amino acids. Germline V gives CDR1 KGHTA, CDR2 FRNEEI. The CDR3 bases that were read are TGTGCCAGCAGTCTGTCGGTAGGGGCAGAAACGCTGTAT. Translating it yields CASSLSVGAETLY. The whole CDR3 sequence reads CASSLSVGAETLYF.

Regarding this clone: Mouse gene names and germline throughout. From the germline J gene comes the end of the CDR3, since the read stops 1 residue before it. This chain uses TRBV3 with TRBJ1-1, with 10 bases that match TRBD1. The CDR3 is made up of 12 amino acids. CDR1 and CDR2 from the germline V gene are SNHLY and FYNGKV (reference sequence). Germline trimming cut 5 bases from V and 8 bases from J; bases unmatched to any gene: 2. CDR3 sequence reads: CASSADRGEVFF. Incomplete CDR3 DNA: TGTGCCAGCAGCGCGGACAGGGGGGAAGTCTTC.

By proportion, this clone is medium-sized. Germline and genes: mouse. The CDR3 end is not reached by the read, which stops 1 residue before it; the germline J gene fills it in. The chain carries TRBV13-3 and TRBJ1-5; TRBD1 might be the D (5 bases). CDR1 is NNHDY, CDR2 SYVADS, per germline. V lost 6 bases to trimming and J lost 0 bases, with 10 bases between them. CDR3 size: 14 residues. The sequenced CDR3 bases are TGTGCCAGCAACGGGACCTATAACAACCAGGCTCCGCTT. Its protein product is CASNGTYNNQAPL. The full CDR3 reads CASNGTYNNQAPLF.

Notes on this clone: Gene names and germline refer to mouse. This CDR3 reads CASRNSYEQYF. The DNA read from the CDR3 is TGTGCCAGCAGAAACTCCTATGAACAGTAC. V is TRBV26 and J is TRBJ2-7; no clear D gene. The read terminates 1 residue ahead of where the CDR3 ends, so the germline J gene completes it. Between the trimmed V and J ends, which lost 6 bases and 0 bases, there was a span of 3 bases. CDR3 length: 11 amino acids. CDR1 and CDR2 (germline): KGHPV, FQNQEV (reference sequence).

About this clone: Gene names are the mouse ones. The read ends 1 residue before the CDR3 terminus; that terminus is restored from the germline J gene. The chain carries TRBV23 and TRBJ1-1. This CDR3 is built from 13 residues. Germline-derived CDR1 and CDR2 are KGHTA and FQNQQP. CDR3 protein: CSSSQGQNTEVFF. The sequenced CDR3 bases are TGCTCCAGCAGTCAAGGCCAAAACACAGAAGTCTTC.

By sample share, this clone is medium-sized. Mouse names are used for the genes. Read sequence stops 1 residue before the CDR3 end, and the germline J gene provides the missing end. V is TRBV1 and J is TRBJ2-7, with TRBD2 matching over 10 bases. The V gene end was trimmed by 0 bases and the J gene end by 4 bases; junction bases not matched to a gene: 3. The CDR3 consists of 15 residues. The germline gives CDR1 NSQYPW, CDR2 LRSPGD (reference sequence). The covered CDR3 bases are TGCACCTGCAGTGCAGACCGGACTGGGGGATATGAACAGTAC. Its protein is CTCSADRTGGYEQY. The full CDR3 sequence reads CTCSADRTGGYEQYF.

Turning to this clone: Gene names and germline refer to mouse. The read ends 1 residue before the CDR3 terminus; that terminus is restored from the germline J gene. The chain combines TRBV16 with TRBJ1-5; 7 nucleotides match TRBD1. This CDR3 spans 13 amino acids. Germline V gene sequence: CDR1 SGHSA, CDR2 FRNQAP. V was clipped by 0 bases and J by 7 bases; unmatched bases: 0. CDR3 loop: CASSLDRGQAPLF. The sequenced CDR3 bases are TGTGCAAGCAGCTTAGACAGGGGGCAGGCTCCGCTT.

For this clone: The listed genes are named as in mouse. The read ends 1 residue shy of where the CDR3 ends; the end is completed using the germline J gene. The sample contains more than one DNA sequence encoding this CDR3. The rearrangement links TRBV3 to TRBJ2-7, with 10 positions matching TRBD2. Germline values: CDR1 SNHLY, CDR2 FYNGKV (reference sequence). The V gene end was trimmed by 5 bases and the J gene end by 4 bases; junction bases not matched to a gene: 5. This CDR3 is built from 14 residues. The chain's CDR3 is CASSLRTGGYEQYF. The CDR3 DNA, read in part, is TGTGCCAGCAGCCTTAGGACTGGGGGTTATGAACAGTAC.

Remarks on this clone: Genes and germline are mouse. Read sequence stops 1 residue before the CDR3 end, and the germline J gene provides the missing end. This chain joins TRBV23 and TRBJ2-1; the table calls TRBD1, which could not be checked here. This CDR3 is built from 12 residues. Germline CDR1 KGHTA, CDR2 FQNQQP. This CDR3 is CSSSLGQLEQFF. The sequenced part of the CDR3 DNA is TGCTCCAGCAGTCTGGGACAGTTGGAGCAGTTC.